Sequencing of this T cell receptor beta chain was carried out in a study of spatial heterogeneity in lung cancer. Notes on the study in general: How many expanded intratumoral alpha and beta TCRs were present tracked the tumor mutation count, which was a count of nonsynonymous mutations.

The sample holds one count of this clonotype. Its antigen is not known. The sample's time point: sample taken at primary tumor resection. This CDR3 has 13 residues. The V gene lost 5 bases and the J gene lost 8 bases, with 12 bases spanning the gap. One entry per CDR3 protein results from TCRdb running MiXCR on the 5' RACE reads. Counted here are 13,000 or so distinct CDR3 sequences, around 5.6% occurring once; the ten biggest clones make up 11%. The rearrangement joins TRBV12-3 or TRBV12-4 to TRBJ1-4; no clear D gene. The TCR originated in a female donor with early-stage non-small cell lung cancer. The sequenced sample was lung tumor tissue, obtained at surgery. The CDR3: CASSKRGLEKLFF. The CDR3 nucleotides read TGTGCCAGCAGTAAGAGAGGACTAGAAAAACTGTTTTTT.